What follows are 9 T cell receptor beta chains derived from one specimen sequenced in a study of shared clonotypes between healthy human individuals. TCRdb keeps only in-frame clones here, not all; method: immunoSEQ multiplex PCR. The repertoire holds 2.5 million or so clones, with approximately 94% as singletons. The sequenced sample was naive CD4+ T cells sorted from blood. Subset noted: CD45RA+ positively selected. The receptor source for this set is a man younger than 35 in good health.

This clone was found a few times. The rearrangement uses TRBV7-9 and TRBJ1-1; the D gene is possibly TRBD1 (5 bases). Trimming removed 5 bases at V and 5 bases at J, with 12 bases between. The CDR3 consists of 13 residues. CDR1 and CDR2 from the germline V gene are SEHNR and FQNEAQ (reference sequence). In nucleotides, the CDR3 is TGTGCCAGCAGCCGAGAAGAGGGGACTGAAGCTTTCTTT. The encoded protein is CASSREEGTEAFF.

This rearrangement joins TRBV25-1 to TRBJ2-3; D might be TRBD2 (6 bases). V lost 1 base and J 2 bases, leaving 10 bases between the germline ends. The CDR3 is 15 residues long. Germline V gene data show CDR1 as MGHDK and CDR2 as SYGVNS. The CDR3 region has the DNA TGTGCCAGCAGTGAATTGAGCGGGTACACAGATACGCAGTATTTT. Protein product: CASSELSGYTDTQYF.

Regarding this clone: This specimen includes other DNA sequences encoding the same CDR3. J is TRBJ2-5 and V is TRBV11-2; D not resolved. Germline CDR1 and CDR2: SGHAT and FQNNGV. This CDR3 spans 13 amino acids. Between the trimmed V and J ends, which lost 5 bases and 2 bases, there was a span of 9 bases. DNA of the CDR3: TGTGCCAGCAGCCTCTCGTTACAAGAGACCCAGTACTTC. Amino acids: CASSLSLQETQYF.

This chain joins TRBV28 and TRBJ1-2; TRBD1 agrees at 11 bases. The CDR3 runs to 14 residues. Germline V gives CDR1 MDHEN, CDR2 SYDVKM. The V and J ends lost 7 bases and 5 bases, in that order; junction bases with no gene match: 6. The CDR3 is CASTGQGATYGYTF. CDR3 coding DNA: TGTGCCAGCACTGGACAGGGGGCGACTTATGGCTACACCTTC.

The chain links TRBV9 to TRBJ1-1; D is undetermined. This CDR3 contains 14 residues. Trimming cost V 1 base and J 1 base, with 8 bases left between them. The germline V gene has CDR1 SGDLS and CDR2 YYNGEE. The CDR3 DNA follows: TGTGCCAGCAGCGTAAGCCCTTCGAACACTGAAGCTTTCTTT. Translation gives CASSVSPSNTEAFF.

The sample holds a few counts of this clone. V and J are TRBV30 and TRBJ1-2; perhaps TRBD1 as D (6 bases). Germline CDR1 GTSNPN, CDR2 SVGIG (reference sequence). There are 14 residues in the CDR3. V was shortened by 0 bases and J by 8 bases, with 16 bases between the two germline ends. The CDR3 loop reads CAWSVPKPQGGYTF. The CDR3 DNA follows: TGTGCCTGGAGTGTACCTAAGCCTCAGGGGGGCTACACCTTC.

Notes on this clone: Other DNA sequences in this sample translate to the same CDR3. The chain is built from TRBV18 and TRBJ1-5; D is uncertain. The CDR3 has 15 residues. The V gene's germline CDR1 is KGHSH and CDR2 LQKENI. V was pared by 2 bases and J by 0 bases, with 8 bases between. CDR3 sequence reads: CASSPTGDSNQPQHF. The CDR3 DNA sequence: TGTGCCAGCTCACCAACCGGGGATAGCAATCAGCCCCAGCATTTT.

The CDR3 coding sequence is TGTGCCAGCAGCTTAGTGGCTAGCGGGGGCTACGAGCAGTACTTC. Translation gives CASSLVASGGYEQYF. The V and J genes are TRBV7-2 and TRBJ2-7; 10 bases agree with TRBD2. J lost 3 bases, V lost 1 base, and 3 bases had no gene match. This CDR3 contains 15 residues. Germline loops: CDR1 SGHTA, CDR2 FQGNSA.

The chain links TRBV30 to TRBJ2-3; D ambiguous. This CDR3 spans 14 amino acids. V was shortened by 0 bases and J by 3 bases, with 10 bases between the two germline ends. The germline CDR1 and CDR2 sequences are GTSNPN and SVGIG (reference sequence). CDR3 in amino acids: CAWSVRMGTDTQYF. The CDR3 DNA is TGTGCCTGGAGTGTCAGGATGGGGACAGATACGCAGTATTTT.